Ten or more counts support the clone carrying this T cell receptor (beta chain). The source of the sample is a study of T-cell reconstitution after alpha-beta-depleted transplantation in children. It was with unique molecular identifiers that the TCRbeta library was prepared. TCRdb re-analysed the PCR reads in MiXCR, keeping a single row per CDR3 protein. This sample carries about 440,000 distinct CDR3 sequences, roughly two fifths of them seen once, and the ten largest clones take about 30%. V was pared by 2 bases and J by 4 bases, with 4 bases of the junction left unmatched. Germline CDR1 reads SGHTA; CDR2 reads FQGNSA. The CDR3 spans 16 residues.

This chain uses TRBV7-2 with TRBJ2-3; 12 bases agree with TRBD2. The receptor comes from a girl aged 2 to 10 with aplastic anemia, due to receive a stem cell transplant. The sequencing used PBMCs, collected before TCRalphabeta/CD19-depleted stem cell transplant. The CDR3 region is CASSLRLAGGSDTQYF. In DNA, the CDR3 is TGTGCCAGCAGCTTAAGGCTAGCGGGAGGGTCAGATACGCAGTATTTT.